This record looks at one T cell receptor beta chain sequence and its context. The CDR3 is 13 amino acids. Germline CDR1 and CDR2: LGHNT and FRNRAP. Generated by immunoSEQ multiplex PCR, the TCRdb table keeps only in-frame clones and is missing some. Found here are about 3,000 clones, roughly 25% of them singletons; the top ten hold roughly a sixth. This sample was taken from a study of T cells in localized non-small cell lung cancer. The sample in question was lung tumor tissue, obtained before any cancer treatment. The chain carries TRBV12-5 and TRBJ1-2; no definite D call. This TCR derives from a man aged 40 to 75 with stage III lung adenocarcinoma. CDR3 protein: CAIQVDGDYGYTF. CDR3 nucleotides: TGTGCCATTCAGGTGGATGGAGACTATGGCTACACCTTC.